Listed here are 29 T cell receptor beta chains from one sample, sequenced in a study of T cell repertoires in cytomegalovirus infection (dated by TCRdb to between 2018 and 2021). Antigen specificity for these receptors is unknown. The meaning of the sample's treatment or condition label: in vitro stimulation with specific CMV peptide epitopes to enrich CMV-specific T cells. Sequencer: Illumina HiSeq 1500. Starting from the raw public reads, TCRdb applied fastp trimming at Q25, assembled clones with MiXCR and retained in-frame beta chains. Each record represents a unique CDR3 protein, reported with the most common genes and DNA among its rows. The sample table shows about 340,000 distinct CDR3 sequences, and around 29% are seen once. Together, the top ten hold around 19% of the sample. The material sequenced was cultured PBMCs, taken from culture after CMV antigen stimulation. These receptors originate from a human donor in good health (CMV status not recorded). Some clones in this sample may be carry-over from other donors' samples.

The gene calls are TRBV6-1 and TRBJ2-7; TRBD2 matches at 15 bases. Germline V gene lookup returns CDR1 MNHNS and CDR2 SASEGT. The CDR3 is 17 amino acids. J lost 6 bases, V lost 5 bases, and 11 bases had no gene match. The CDR3 sequence is CASSTYGLAGGSGEQYF. The DNA of the CDR3 is TGTGCCAGCAGTACCTATGGACTAGCGGGAGGGTCGGGCGAGCAGTACTTC.

The V call is TRBV5-1, the J call TRBJ2-6; D might be TRBD2 (5 bases). Germline V gene sequence: CDR1 SGHRS, CDR2 YFSETQ. The CDR3 is 16 residues long. The ends were cut back, 0 bases at V and 1 base at J, with 8 bases in the middle. The CDR3 sequence is CASSLVEGSGANVLTF. The CDR3 nucleotides read TGCGCCAGCAGCTTGGTAGAGGGTTCTGGGGCCAACGTCCTGACTTTC.

The chain combines TRBV7-2 with TRBJ2-1, with 8 nucleotides matching TRBD1. The CDR3 length is 13 residues. CDR1 and CDR2 (germline): SGHTA, FQGNSA. V lost 5 bases, J lost 10 bases, and 7 bases stayed unmatched. The CDR3 nucleotides are TGTGCCAGCAGCCGAACGACAGGGGACGAGCAGTTCTTC. It translates to CASSRTTGDEQFF.

This clonotype was observed a few times. The rearrangement links TRBV30 to TRBJ1-2; no definite D call. V lost 1 base to trimming and J lost 1 base, with 7 bases between them. CDR1 and CDR2 from the germline V gene are GTSNPN and SVGIG (reference sequence). The CDR3 loop spans 13 amino acids. The CDR3 DNA sequence: TGTGCCTGGAGTGCCTCAAGTAACTATGGCTACACCTTC. It codes for CAWSASSNYGYTF.

The V call is TRBV2, the J call TRBJ2-1; 12 bases align to TRBD2. The V segment lost 6 bases and the J segment 0 bases; nucleotides outside the gene matches: 6. Germline V gene sequence: CDR1 SNHLY, CDR2 FYNNEI. The CDR3 runs 17 residues. DNA of the CDR3: TGTGCCAGCAGGCGGCTAGCGGGAGGGAGCTCCTACAATGAGCAGTTCTTC. Translation: CASRRLAGGSSYNEQFF.

This clonotype was counted ten times or more. This chain uses TRBV7-2 with TRBJ2-2; D uncertain. The CDR3 is 13 amino acids. Germline CDR1 SGHTA, CDR2 FQGNSA. Trimming shortened V by 6 bases and J by 6 bases, and 11 bases separated the two germline ends. CDR3 region: CASSRQTPGELFF. The DNA for the CDR3 is TGTGCCAGCAGTCGTCAGACGCCCGGGGAGCTGTTTTTT.

There are a few counts of this clonotype. The V call is TRBV7-2, the J call TRBJ1-1, with D perhaps matching TRBD1 (6 bases). The CDR3 loop spans 15 amino acids. V gave up 5 bases and J gave up 3 bases, with 16 bases separating them. In germline, CDR1 is SGHTA, CDR2 FQGNSA. This CDR3 reads CASSLEGGVYTEAFF. The CDR3 DNA sequence: TGTGCCAGCAGCCTAGAGGGGGGAGTATACACTGAAGCTTTCTTT.

The J gene is TRBJ1-6, the V gene TRBV6-2 or TRBV6-3; TRBD1 might be the D (5 bases). CDR1 MNHEY and CDR2 SVGEGT come from the germline V gene. CDR3 size: 14 residues. Deletions cut 5 bases from V and 7 bases from J, with 12 bases between. Here the CDR3 reads CASSEVEGNSPLHF. CDR3 bases: TGTGCCAGCAGTGAAGTCGAGGGGAATTCACCCCTCCACTTT.

This clonotype occurred a few times. The chain employs TRBV5-8 and TRBJ2-3, with a weak D call TRBD1 (5 bases). Trimming left V 3 bases short and J 2 bases short, with 10 bases between. The CDR3 length is 14 residues. Per germline, CDR1 SGHTS and CDR2 YDEGEE. As DNA, the CDR3 is TGTGCCAGCAGCTCAGGGTATAACACAGATACGCAGTATTTT. It translates to CASSSGYNTDTQYF.

The J gene is TRBJ1-3, the V gene TRBV12-3 or TRBV12-4; D call uncertain. With 7 bases removed from V and 0 bases from J, the gap between germline ends came to 10 bases. CDR3 length equals 14 residues. The CDR3 DNA is TGTGCCAGCAAACCGATTCTCTCTGGAAACACCATATATTTT. Translated, it gives CASKPILSGNTIYF.

This chain uses TRBV28 with TRBJ1-2, with D tentatively TRBD1 (6 bases). The CDR3 contains 13 residues. The germline V and J ends were trimmed by 2 bases and 5 bases, with 9 bases remaining between them. Germline assignment: CDR1 MDHEN and CDR2 SYDVKM. The CDR3 DNA reads as TGTGCCAGCAGTTTAGGACAGTGGTATGGCTACACCTTC. Translation: CASSLGQWYGYTF.

The chain is built from TRBV7-3 and TRBJ2-5; 7 bases align to TRBD1. This CDR3 has 14 residues. The trim removed 5 bases at V and 1 base at J, leaving 4 bases unmatched. Germline loops: CDR1 SGHTA, CDR2 FQGTGA. The CDR3 protein is CASSPQGIQETQYF. The CDR3 DNA is TGTGCCAGCAGCCCACAGGGGATCCAAGAGACCCAGTACTTC.

The genes are TRBV4-1 and TRBJ2-5, with D tentatively TRBD2 (6 bases). Trimming pared 4 bases from V and 5 bases from J, leaving 17 bases between. CDR3 size: 15 residues. CDR1 and CDR2 (germline): MGHRA, YSYEKL. Written as DNA, the CDR3 is TGCGCCAGCAGCCTCCGGGACTTAGCGGTGGAGACCCAGTACTTC. This encodes CASSLRDLAVETQYF.

This chain connects TRBV2 to TRBJ1-2; the D gene is possibly TRBD1 (5 bases). Germline V lookup: CDR1 SNHLY, CDR2 FYNNEI. CDR3 length: 13 amino acids. V lost 4 bases, J lost 1 base, and 7 bases lay in between. The CDR3 reads CASSAQGNYGYTF. In nucleotides, the CDR3 is TGTGCCAGCAGTGCGCAGGGTAACTATGGCTACACCTTC.

This clonotype was detected only a few times. The chain joins TRBV7-9 to TRBJ2-6, with no clear D. The CDR3 sequence is 14 residues long. The germline V and J ends were trimmed by 6 bases and 3 bases, with 9 bases remaining between them. Germline-derived CDR1 and CDR2 are SEHNR and FQNEAQ (reference sequence). CDR3 sequence: CASRSHFGANVLTF. The CDR3 DNA is TGTGCCAGCAGAAGTCACTTTGGGGCCAACGTCCTGACTTTC.

There are a few counts of this clonotype. This chain uses TRBV6-6 with TRBJ2-1, with D perhaps TRBD2 (5 bases). CDR1 is MNHNY and CDR2 is SVGAGI in the germline V gene (reference sequence). V dropped 10 bases and J dropped 5 bases, with 15 bases sitting between them. This CDR3 has 13 residues. CDR3: CATLEAANNEQFF. The CDR3 DNA reads as TGTGCCACCCTCGAAGCGGCTAACAATGAGCAGTTCTTC.

The chain employs TRBV11-2 and TRBJ1-6; 8 bases line up with TRBD1. The J segment lost 10 bases and the V segment lost 10 bases, leaving 12 bases of the junction unmatched. CDR3 length: 14 residues. CDR1 SGHAT and CDR2 FQNNGV come from the germline V gene. CDR3 in DNA: TGTGCCAACAACTTAATTGGACAGGGCTCACCCCTCCACTTT. Its protein is CANNLIGQGSPLHF.

The chain has TRBV5-4 and TRBJ2-5; TRBD2 matches 10 bases. V lost 4 bases, J lost 1 base, and 13 bases stayed unmatched. Germline V gene lookup returns CDR1 SGHNT and CDR2 YYREEE (reference sequence). The CDR3 has 18 residues. This CDR3 reads CASSRPASGGPIQETQYF. The CDR3 DNA is TGTGCCAGCAGCCGGCCGGCTAGCGGGGGCCCAATCCAAGAGACCCAGTACTTC.

This rearrangement joins TRBV6-1 to TRBJ2-5; the D is unclear. Germline V lookup: CDR1 MNHNS, CDR2 SASEGT. This CDR3 contains 16 residues. Deletions cut 1 base from V and 3 bases from J, with 15 bases between. This chain's CDR3 is CASSEVRRGLEETQYF. The CDR3 coding sequence is TGTGCCAGCAGTGAAGTCCGGCGCGGCCTAGAAGAGACCCAGTACTTC.

V gene TRBV19 combines with J gene TRBJ1-2, with 7 bases identical to TRBD1. The CDR3 is 15 residues long. With 3 bases clipped from V and 6 bases from J, the junction kept 10 bases outside the gene matches. From germline, CDR1 is LNHDA and CDR2 SQIVND (reference sequence). DNA of the CDR3: TGTGCCAGTAGTATGCCGGGTGACAGGGCCAATGGCTACACCTTC. It translates to CASSMPGDRANGYTF.

This clonotype was counted ten times or more. V and J are TRBV7-3 and TRBJ1-1; perhaps TRBD1 as D (6 bases). The germline V gene has CDR1 SGHTA and CDR2 FQGTGA. This CDR3 spans 14 amino acids. Trimming removed 5 bases at V and 1 base at J, with 11 bases between. The CDR3 spells CASSTQGWNTEAFF. CDR3 bases: TGTGCCAGCAGCACACAGGGTTGGAACACTGAAGCTTTCTTT.

This clonotype was counted at least ten times. This chain connects TRBV19 to TRBJ2-1; 9 nucleotides align to TRBD1. The CDR3 extends over 16 amino acids. J lost 6 bases, V lost 2 bases, and 8 bases had no gene match. Germline V gives CDR1 LNHDA, CDR2 SQIVND (reference sequence). This CDR3 is CASSINKGQGLNEQFF. CDR3 nucleotide sequence: TGTGCCAGTAGTATAAATAAAGGACAGGGGCTCAATGAGCAGTTCTTC.

This clonotype appeared a few times. CDR3 coding DNA: TGTGCCAGCAGGAGACTAGCGGGGGGCCGCACAGATACGCAGTATTTT. Translation gives CASRRLAGGRTDTQYF. The V gene is TRBV12-3 or TRBV12-4, the J gene TRBJ2-3; TRBD2 agrees at 13 bases. This CDR3 has 16 amino acids. V lost 6 bases to trimming and J lost 1 base; unmatched junction nucleotides: 4.

The chain combines TRBV19 with TRBJ1-5; D is perhaps TRBD1 (6 bases). V was trimmed by 6 bases and J by 5 bases, leaving 11 bases between them. The CDR3 is made up of 13 amino acids. The germline V gene has CDR1 LNHDA and CDR2 SQIVND (reference sequence). The CDR3 spells CASRGQYDQPQHF. In nucleotides, the CDR3 is TGTGCCAGTAGAGGACAGTACGATCAGCCCCAGCATTTT.

This clonotype occurred once. The chain joins TRBV10-3 to TRBJ1-1, with D unclear. The germline CDR1 and CDR2 sequences are ENHRY and SYGVKD. The length of the CDR3 is 12 residues. V shed 10 bases and J shed 0 bases, with 9 bases lying between them. In DNA, the CDR3 is TGTGCCACCGGACCGATGAACACTGAAGCTTTCTTT. This codes for CATGPMNTEAFF.

The chain couples TRBV15 to TRBJ2-5; a weak D match, TRBD2 (6 bases). Germline CDR1 LNHNV, CDR2 YYDKDF (reference sequence). The CDR3 covers 15 residues. Trimming pared 5 bases from V and 9 bases from J, leaving 22 bases between. CDR3 protein: CATSGVVSGGASQYF. DNA for the CDR3: TGTGCCACCAGCGGGGTGGTCTCCGGCGGGGCGTCCCAGTACTTC. Full variable domain (remainder filled in from reference TRBV15 and TRBJ2-5): DAMVIQNPRYQVTQFGKPVTLSCSQTLNHNVMYWYQQKSSQAPKLLFHYYDKDFNNEADTPDNFQSRRPNTSFCFLDIRSPGLGDTAMYLCATSGVVSGGASQYFGPGTRLLVL.

This rearrangement joins TRBV9 to TRBJ2-3, with 9 positions matching TRBD2. The CDR3 covers 15 residues. After removal of 3 bases from V and 4 bases from J, the junction contained 6 bases not matched to a gene. From germline, CDR1 is SGDLS and CDR2 YYNGEE. This CDR3 is CASSGIAGVADTQYF. In DNA form, the CDR3 reads TGTGCCAGCAGCGGCATAGCGGGAGTGGCAGATACGCAGTATTTT.

Points on this clonotype: Being one base from a much bigger clone, this may be a read error. CDR3 sequence (DNA): TGTGCCAGCAGTGTTTACAGGGGAGCTCAGCCCCAGTATTTT. Protein product: CASSVYRGAQPQYF. The rearrangement links TRBV6-6 to TRBJ1-5; 7 positions match TRBD1. The DNA matches TRBJ2-3 better at its end, which makes the J call doubtful. Germline CDR1 is MNHNY and CDR2 is SVGAGI (reference sequence). CDR3 length: 14 amino acids.

The chain is built from TRBV9 and TRBJ1-1; D remains ambiguous. This CDR3 has 14 residues. Germline V gives CDR1 SGDLS, CDR2 YYNGEE. Trimming cost V 2 bases and J 1 base, with 9 bases left between them. CDR3 in amino acids: CASSVAGRNTEAFF. CDR3 in DNA: TGTGCCAGCAGCGTCGCAGGCCGGAACACTGAAGCTTTCTTT.